This T cell receptor (beta chain) was obtained from a study of cytomegalovirus exposure and HLA in healthy donors. Trimming took 3 bases from V and 5 from J, leaving 11 bases between them. CDR3 length equals 14 residues. Germline V gives CDR1 PRHDT, CDR2 FYEKMQ (reference sequence). Vbeta (60) and Jbeta (13) primers were used in the PCR. The table came from immunoSEQ multiplex PCR; TCRdb's copy has only in-frame clones and leaves some out. This sample lists 150,000 to 200,000 clones; its ten largest clones have less than 6.5%. This TCR was sampled from a man aged 25-45 years in good health and CMV-seronegative. The sample comprised PBMCs. The J gene is TRBJ1-5, the V gene TRBV13, with D perhaps TRBD1 (5 bases). The CDR3 loop reads CASSFKGGDQPQHF. CDR3 DNA: TGTGCCAGCAGCTTCAAGGGAGGGGATCAGCCCCAGCATTTT.